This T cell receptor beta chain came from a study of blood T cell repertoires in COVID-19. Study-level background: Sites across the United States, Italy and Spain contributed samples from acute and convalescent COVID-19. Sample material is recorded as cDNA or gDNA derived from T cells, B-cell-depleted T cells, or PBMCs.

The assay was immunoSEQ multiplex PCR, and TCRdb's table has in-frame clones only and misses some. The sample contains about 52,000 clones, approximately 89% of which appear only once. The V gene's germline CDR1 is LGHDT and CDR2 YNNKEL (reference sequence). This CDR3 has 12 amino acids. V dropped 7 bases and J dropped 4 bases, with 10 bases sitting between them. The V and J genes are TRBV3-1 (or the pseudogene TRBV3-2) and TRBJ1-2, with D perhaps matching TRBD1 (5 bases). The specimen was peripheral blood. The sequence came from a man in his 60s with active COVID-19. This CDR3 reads CASTHGGYGYTF. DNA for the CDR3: TGTGCCAGCACCCACGGGGGCTATGGCTACACCTTC.